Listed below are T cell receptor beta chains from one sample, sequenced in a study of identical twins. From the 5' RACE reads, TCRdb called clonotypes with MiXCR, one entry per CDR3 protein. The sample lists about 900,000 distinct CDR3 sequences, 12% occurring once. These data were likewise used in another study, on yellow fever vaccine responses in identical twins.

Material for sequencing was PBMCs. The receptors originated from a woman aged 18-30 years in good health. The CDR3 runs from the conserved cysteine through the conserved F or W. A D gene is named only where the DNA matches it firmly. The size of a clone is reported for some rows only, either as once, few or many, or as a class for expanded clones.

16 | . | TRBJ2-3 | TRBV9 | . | CASSVGKAVLTDTQYF | TGTGCCAGCAGCGTTGGGAAAGCGGTGCTCACAGATACGCAGTATTTT
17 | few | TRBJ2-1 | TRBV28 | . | CASSPSGVSLFYNEQFF | TGTGCCAGCAGCCCCTCCGGCGTCTCCCTCTTTTACAATGAGCAGTTCTTC
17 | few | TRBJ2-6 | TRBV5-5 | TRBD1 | CASSLAVTGSGANVLTF | TGTGCCAGCAGCTTGGCCGTGACAGGGTCTGGGGCCAACGTCCTGACTTTC
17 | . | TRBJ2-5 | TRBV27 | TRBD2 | CASSLVAGGQSQETQYF | TGTGCCAGCAGTTTAGTAGCGGGGGGGCAGTCCCAAGAGACCCAGTACTTC
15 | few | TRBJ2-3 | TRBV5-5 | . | CASSFRPGSGDTQYF | TGTGCCAGCAGCTTTCGCCCGGGATCAGGAGATACGCAGTATTTT
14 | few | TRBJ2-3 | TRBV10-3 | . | CAISEVMGGDTQYF | TGTGCCATCAGTGAGGTTATGGGAGGAGATACGCAGTATTTT
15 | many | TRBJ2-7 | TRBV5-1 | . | CASSLEVASEYEQYF | TGCGCCAGCAGCTTGGAAGTGGCTAGCGAGTACGAGCAGTACTTC
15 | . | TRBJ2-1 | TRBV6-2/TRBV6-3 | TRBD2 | CASSSTSGAKNEQFF | TGTGCCAGCAGTTCGACTAGCGGGGCAAAGAATGAGCAGTTCTTC
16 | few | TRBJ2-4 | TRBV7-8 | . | CASSFGAPGPANIQYF | TGTGCCAGCAGCTTCGGCGCCCCGGGACCAGCAAACATTCAGTACTTC
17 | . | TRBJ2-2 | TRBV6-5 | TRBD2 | CASSSPGTRFLAGELFF | TGTGCCAGCAGTTCCCCCGGGACTAGATTCCTCGCCGGGGAGCTGTTTTTT
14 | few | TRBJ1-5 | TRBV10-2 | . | CASSESAARGPQHF | TGCGCCAGCAGTGAGTCGGCGGCCCGGGGGCCCCAGCATTTT
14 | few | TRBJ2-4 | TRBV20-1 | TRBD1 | CSASYTGDANIQYF | TGCAGTGCTAGCTACACAGGGGATGCGAACATTCAGTACTTC
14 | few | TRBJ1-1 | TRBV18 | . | CASSPESGGTEAFF | TGTGCCAGCTCACCTGAAAGTGGGGGCACTGAAGCTTTCTTT
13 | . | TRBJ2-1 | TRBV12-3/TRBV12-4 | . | CASSLHVNNEQFF | TGTGCCAGCAGTTTACATGTCAACAATGAGCAGTTCTTC
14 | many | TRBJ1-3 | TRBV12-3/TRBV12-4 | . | CASSRWQAGNTIYF | TGTGCCAGCAGCCGTTGGCAGGCTGGAAACACCATATATTTT
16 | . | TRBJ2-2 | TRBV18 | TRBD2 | CASSPPELAATGELFF | TGTGCCAGCTCACCACCCGAACTAGCGGCCACCGGGGAGCTGTTTTTT
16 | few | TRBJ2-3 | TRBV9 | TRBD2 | CASSVEPGLATDTQYF | TGTGCCAGCAGCGTAGAGCCGGGACTAGCGACAGATACGCAGTATTTT
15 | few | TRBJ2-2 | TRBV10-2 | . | CASSEVARGTGELFF | TGCGCCAGCAGTGAGGTCGCCAGAGGCACCGGGGAGCTGTTTTTT
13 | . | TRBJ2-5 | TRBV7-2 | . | CASSPSNGETQYF | TGTGCCAGCAGCCCATCAAATGGGGAGACCCAGTACTTC
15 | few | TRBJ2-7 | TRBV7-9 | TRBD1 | CASSPDRGIGYEQYF | TGTGCCAGCAGCCCGGACAGGGGAATTGGCTACGAGCAGTACTTC
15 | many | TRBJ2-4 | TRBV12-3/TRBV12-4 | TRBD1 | CASRSDRGAKNIQYF | TGTGCCAGCAGGTCTGACAGGGGGGCCAAAAACATTCAGTACTTC
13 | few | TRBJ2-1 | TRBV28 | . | CASSFILSNEQFF | TGTGCCAGCAGTTTTATATTAAGCAATGAGCAGTTCTTC
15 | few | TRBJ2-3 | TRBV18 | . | CASSPPGRRGDTQYF | TGTGCCAGCTCACCTCCGGGACGGAGAGGAGATACGCAGTATTTT
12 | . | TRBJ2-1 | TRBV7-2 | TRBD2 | CASRLAGGEQFF | TGTGCCAGCCGGCTAGCGGGAGGTGAGCAGTTCTTC
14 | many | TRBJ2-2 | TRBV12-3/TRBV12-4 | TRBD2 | CASSNSGSAGELFF | TGTGCCAGCAGTAATAGCGGGAGTGCCGGGGAGCTGTTTTTT
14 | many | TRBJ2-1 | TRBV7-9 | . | CASSPSSLQGEQFF | TGTGCCAGCAGCCCCAGTTCGCTGCAGGGAGAGCAGTTCTTC
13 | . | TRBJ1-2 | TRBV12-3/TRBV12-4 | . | CASSSQNVDGYTF | TGTGCCAGCAGTTCTCAGAATGTGGATGGCTACACCTTC
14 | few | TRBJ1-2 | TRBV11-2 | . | CASSLINFNYGYTF | TGTGCCAGCAGCTTAATAAATTTTAACTATGGCTACACCTTC
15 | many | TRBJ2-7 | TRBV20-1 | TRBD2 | CSANSGTSGPYEQYF | TGCAGTGCTAACTCCGGGACTAGCGGACCCTACGAGCAGTACTTC
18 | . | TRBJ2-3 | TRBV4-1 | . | CASSQDGSTGGISDTQYF | TGCGCCAGCAGCCAAGATGGCTCTACTGGAGGTATTTCAGATACGCAGTATTTT
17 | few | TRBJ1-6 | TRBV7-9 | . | CASSRPGTSGRDSPLHF | TGTGCCAGCAGCCGTCCCGGGACATCCGGGAGGGATTCACCCCTCCACTTT
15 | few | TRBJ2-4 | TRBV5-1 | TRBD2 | CASNVAGGGQNIQYF | TGCGCCAGCAACGTGGCGGGGGGAGGTCAAAACATTCAGTACTTC
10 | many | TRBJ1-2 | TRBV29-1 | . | CSVQRGSYTF | TGCAGCGTACAACGAGGTAGCTACACCTTC
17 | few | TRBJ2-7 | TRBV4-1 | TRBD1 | CASSQDKGDRFSYEQYF | TGCGCCAGCAGCCAAGACAAAGGGGACAGATTCTCCTACGAGCAGTACTTC
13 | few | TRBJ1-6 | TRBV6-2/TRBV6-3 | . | CASSQMAVLALHF | TGTGCCAGCAGCCAAATGGCTGTTCTAGCCCTCCACTTT
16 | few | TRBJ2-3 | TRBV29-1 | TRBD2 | CSVYLAGDHLTDTQYF | TGCAGCGTTTATTTAGCGGGGGACCACCTCACAGATACGCAGTATTTT
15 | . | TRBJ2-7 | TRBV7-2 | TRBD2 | CASSPTHGRLYEQYF | TGTGCCAGCAGCCCGACCCACGGGAGGCTATACGAGCAGTACTTC
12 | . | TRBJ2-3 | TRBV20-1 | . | CSVGRASDTQYF | TGCAGTGTAGGTAGGGCTTCAGATACGCAGTATTTT
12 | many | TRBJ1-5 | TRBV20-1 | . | CSARGEYQPQHF | TGCAGTGCTAGAGGGGAGTATCAGCCCCAGCATTTT
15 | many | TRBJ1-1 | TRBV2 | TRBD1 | CASSEVDRENTEAFF | TGTGCCAGCAGTGAAGTCGACAGGGAGAACACTGAAGCTTTCTTT